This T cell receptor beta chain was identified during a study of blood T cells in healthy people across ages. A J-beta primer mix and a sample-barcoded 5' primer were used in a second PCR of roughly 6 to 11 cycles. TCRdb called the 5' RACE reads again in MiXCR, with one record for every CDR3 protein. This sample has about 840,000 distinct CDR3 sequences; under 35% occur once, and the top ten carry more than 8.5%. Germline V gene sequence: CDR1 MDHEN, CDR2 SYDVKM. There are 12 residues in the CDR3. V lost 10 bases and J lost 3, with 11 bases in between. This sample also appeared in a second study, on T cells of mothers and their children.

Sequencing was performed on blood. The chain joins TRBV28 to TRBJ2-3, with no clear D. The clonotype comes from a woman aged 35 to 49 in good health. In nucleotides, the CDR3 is TGTGCCACCAGCCTTCGTACAGATACGCAGTATTTT. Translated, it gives CATSLRTDTQYF.